Below, 23 T cell receptor beta chains from the same sample are listed, as sequenced in a study of T cell changes during pregnancy in multiple sclerosis. The repertoire was sequenced with immunoSEQ multiplex PCR; TCRdb's copy has only in-frame clones and lacks some. This repertoire shows some 100,000 clones, around 92% found once; its top ten account for approximately 2%. The material sequenced was peripheral blood, taken after pregnancy. All receptors derive from a female donor with multiple sclerosis, enrolled in a pregnancy study.

This clone was recorded a few times. V gene TRBV6-4 combines with J gene TRBJ2-3, with 8 nucleotides matching TRBD1. Trimming removed 2 bases from V and 4 bases from J; junction bases left unmatched: 5. CDR3 length equals 15 residues. Germline CDR1 MRHNA, CDR2 SNTAGT. CDR3 residues: CASSDDQGAADTQYF. The CDR3, as DNA: TGTGCCAGCAGTGACGACCAGGGGGCTGCAGATACGCAGTATTTT.

The chain employs TRBV9 and TRBJ1-1; the D gene is possibly TRBD1 (5 bases). V shed 3 bases and J shed 0 bases, with 12 bases lying between them. Germline V gene lookup returns CDR1 SGDLS and CDR2 YYNGEE. The CDR3 is made up of 15 amino acids. The CDR3 nucleotides read TGTGCCAGCAGCGAGGCACCGACAGTGAACACTGAAGCTTTCTTT. Residues: CASSEAPTVNTEAFF.

The V gene is TRBV14, the J gene TRBJ1-2, with TRBD1 matching 7 bases. The CDR3 length is 12 residues. Trimming removed 1 base from V and 13 bases from J; junction bases left unmatched: 6. Germline CDR1 SGHDN, CDR2 FVKESK. Written as DNA, the CDR3 is TGTGCCAGCAGCCAAGGCCCGCAGGGGGGCACCTTC. Protein product: CASSQGPQGGTF.

The gene calls are TRBV5-5 and TRBJ1-2; D is unresolved. In germline, CDR1 is SGHKS, CDR2 YYEKEE (reference sequence). The CDR3 contains 17 residues. The V end lost 0 bases, the J end lost 4 bases, and 19 bases lay between the germline ends. The CDR3 reads CASSLANNPTGSYGYTF. The DNA of the CDR3 is TGTGCCAGCAGCTTGGCCAATAATCCTACGGGAAGCTATGGCTACACCTTC.

V gene TRBV6-1 combines with J gene TRBJ1-5; D not resolved. Germline V CDR1 and CDR2: MNHNS, SASEGT. The CDR3 extends over 17 amino acids. Trimming pared 3 bases from V and 7 bases from J, leaving 22 bases between. CDR3 region: CASSDHPFRVRGQPQHF. The CDR3 nucleotides are TGTGCCAGCAGTGACCATCCCTTTAGGGTAAGAGGGCAGCCCCAGCATTTT.

The rearrangement uses TRBV4-1 and TRBJ2-5; tentative D call: TRBD1 (6 bases). The CDR3 consists of 13 residues. Germline V gene lookup returns CDR1 MGHRA and CDR2 YSYEKL. Deletions cut 5 bases from V and 5 bases from J, with 12 bases between. The CDR3, as DNA: TGCGCCAGCAGCGGCAGGGGTTTGGAGACCCAGTACTTC. Its protein product is CASSGRGLETQYF.

This CDR3 is CASSSPGQGSGQYF. CDR3 DNA sequence: TGCGCCAGCAGCTCCCCGGGACAGGGGTCCGGGCAGTACTTC. This chain links TRBV5-1 with TRBJ2-7; TRBD1 matches at 10 bases. Trimming removed 3 bases from V and 9 bases from J; junction bases left unmatched: 9. The germline gives CDR1 SGHRS, CDR2 YFSETQ. The CDR3 consists of 14 residues. The whole variable domain, remainder taken from reference TRBV5-1 and TRBJ2-7, is KAGVTQTPRYLIKTRGQQVTLSCSPISGHRSVSWYQQTPGQGLQFLFEYFSETQRNKGNFPGRFSGRQFSNSRSEMNVSTLELGDSALYLCASSSPGQGSGQYFGPGTRLTVT.

The rearrangement links TRBV15 to TRBJ1-2; 9 bases are a match to TRBD1. Germline V gene data show CDR1 as LNHNV and CDR2 as YYDKDF (reference sequence). The CDR3 consists of 13 residues. Trimming took 1 base from V and 8 from J; bases not matched to a gene: 2. CDR3 region: CATSRGDRVGYTF. DNA for the CDR3: TGTGCCACCAGCAGAGGGGACAGGGTCGGCTACACCTTC.

The chain's CDR3 is CASSLYPGVHQDTQYF. The CDR3 coding sequence is TGTGCCAGCAGCTTATATCCGGGGGTTCACCAGGATACGCAGTATTTT. The chain links TRBV7-7 to TRBJ2-3; tentatively, D is TRBD2 (6 bases). Germline CDR1 is SSHAT and CDR2 is FNYEAQ (reference sequence). The V end was cut by 2 bases, the J end by 6 bases, with 18 bases between. CDR3 length: 16 amino acids.

In this sample, this clone turned up once. This sequence joins TRBV5-1 and TRBJ2-7; 13 bases line up with TRBD2. The CDR3 contains 15 residues. The V gene's germline CDR1 is SGHRS and CDR2 YFSETQ. Trimming took 4 bases from V and 6 from J; bases not matched to a gene: 7. The CDR3 nucleotides are TGCGCCAGCAGCAGAACTAGCGGGGGGGCCAGCGAGCAGTACTTC. The encoded protein is CASSRTSGGASEQYF.

The gene calls are TRBV19 and TRBJ1-1; a possible D gene is TRBD1 (6 bases). CDR1 is LNHDA, CDR2 SQIVND, per germline (reference sequence). Trimming shortened V by 6 bases and J by 1 base, and 9 bases separated the two germline ends. This CDR3 comprises 13 residues. The CDR3 here is CASRGGRNTEAFF. The CDR3, as DNA: TGTGCCAGTAGAGGGGGTAGGAACACTGAAGCTTTCTTT.

This chain joins TRBV11-2 and TRBJ1-2, with 7 nucleotides matching TRBD1. Germline values: CDR1 SGHAT, CDR2 FQNNGV. V lost 5 bases and J lost 4; bases outside the gene matches: 4. The CDR3 contains 13 residues. CDR3 sequence (DNA): TGTGCCAGCAGCCCGGGACAGTCCTATGGCTACACCTTC. Translated: CASSPGQSYGYTF.

The chain links TRBV6-1 to TRBJ2-7; D remains ambiguous. Germline CDR1 and CDR2: MNHNS and SASEGT. The CDR3 extends over 14 amino acids. Trimming removed 6 bases at V and 3 bases at J, with 15 bases between. For the CDR3, the DNA is TGTGCCAGCAGCCCGACACTGGATGTCTACGAGCAGTACTTC. Translating gives CASSPTLDVYEQYF.

The chain is built from TRBV18 and TRBJ1-2, with 7 bases matching TRBD1. Germline V gene lookup returns CDR1 KGHSH and CDR2 LQKENI. This CDR3 comprises 14 residues. V was pared by 5 bases and J by 0 bases, with 3 bases of the junction left unmatched. DNA for the CDR3: TGTGCCAGCTCAGCAGGGGGGACTAACTATGGCTACACCTTC. Translating gives CASSAGGTNYGYTF.

The rearrangement links TRBV23-1 to TRBJ1-1, with D perhaps TRBD1 (6 bases). TRBV23-1 is given ORF status, its function remaining uncertain. This CDR3 is 15 amino acids long. Trimming removed 5 bases at V and 0 bases at J, with 13 bases between. CDR3 residues: CASSTVQGLNTEAFF. The DNA for the CDR3 is TGCGCCAGCAGTACTGTACAGGGCCTGAACACTGAAGCTTTCTTT.

The chain couples TRBV19 to TRBJ2-2, with TRBD2 matching 7 bases. This CDR3 spans 16 amino acids. The junction had 11 bases not matched to a gene; V was cut back by 9 bases and J by 1 base. Germline CDR1 is LNHDA and CDR2 is SQIVND (reference sequence). The DNA for the CDR3 is TGTGCCAGCAGTTGGAGCGGGACCGTGAACACCGGGGAGCTGTTTTTT. Its translation is CASSWSGTVNTGELFF.

The chain employs TRBV6-1 and TRBJ2-7, with 7 bases aligning to TRBD1. V lost 2 bases to trimming and J lost 2 bases; unmatched junction nucleotides: 6. Germline values: CDR1 MNHNS, CDR2 SASEGT. The CDR3 is 15 residues long. The CDR3 reads CASSERGQGTYEQYF. The CDR3 nucleotides are TGTGCCAGCAGTGAAAGGGGGCAGGGGACCTACGAGCAGTACTTC.

The chain employs TRBV6-1 and TRBJ1-1; D unresolved. Germline lookup yields CDR1 MNHNS and CDR2 SASEGT. Deletions cut 5 bases from V and 5 bases from J, with 6 bases between. The CDR3 extends over 11 amino acids. In DNA form, the CDR3 reads TGTGCCAGCAGTCGCGGTACTGAAGCTTTCTTT. Amino acid sequence: CASSRGTEAFF.

V is TRBV7-3 and J is TRBJ2-2; the D is unclear. CDR1 is SGHTA, CDR2 FQGTGA, per germline. Trimming took off 5 bases at V and 0 bases at J, with 4 bases between the two ends. The length of the CDR3 is 13 residues. The CDR3 region has the DNA TGTGCCAGCAGCATCACGAACACCGGGGAGCTGTTTTTT. It codes for CASSITNTGELFF.

This chain links TRBV19 with TRBJ2-5; weak D call: TRBD2 (6 bases). CDR1 LNHDA and CDR2 SQIVND come from the germline V gene (reference sequence). This CDR3 has 15 residues. Trimming took off 3 bases at V and 0 bases at J, with 11 bases between the two ends. CDR3 region: CASSISGTYQETQYF. For the CDR3, the DNA is TGTGCCAGTAGTATCTCCGGGACTTACCAAGAGACCCAGTACTTC.

V and J are TRBV5-1 and TRBJ2-7; possibly TRBD1 for D (6 bases). From germline, CDR1 is SGHRS and CDR2 YFSETQ. V lost 4 bases, J lost 1 base, and 15 bases lay in between. The CDR3 loop spans 15 amino acids. CDR3 sequence reads: CASSGGGTGSYEQYF. CDR3 nucleotides: TGCGCCAGCAGCGGTGGGGGAACAGGGTCCTACGAGCAGTACTTC.

This clone showed up just once. V gene TRBV13 combines with J gene TRBJ2-7, with TRBD2 matching 12 bases. The germline CDR1 and CDR2 sequences are PRHDT and FYEKMQ (reference sequence). This CDR3 has 16 residues. V trimming: 3 bases; J trimming: 3 bases; junction bases outside the gene matches: 6. CDR3 region: CASSFGTSGYYYEQYF. The DNA of the CDR3 is TGTGCCAGCAGCTTTGGGACTAGCGGGTACTACTACGAGCAGTACTTC.

The gene calls are TRBV27 and TRBJ2-7; TRBD2 is a possible D gene (7 bases). The CDR3 is 14 amino acids. Germline lookup yields CDR1 MNHEY and CDR2 SMNVEV (reference sequence). V was clipped by 7 bases and J by 4 bases, with 17 bases between them. The CDR3 nucleotides read TGTGCCAGCAAAGAGGGGGGGGCCGGATACGAGCAGTACTTC. Translating gives CASKEGGAGYEQYF.